The present T cell receptor (beta chain) was sequenced within a study of T-cell reconstitution after alpha-beta-depleted transplantation in children. During its preparation, the TCRbeta library received unique molecular identifiers. TCRdb redid the calling of the PCR reads with MiXCR, one entry per CDR3 protein. The sample contains about 610,000 distinct CDR3 sequences, about 10% of which appear only once. Trimming pared 9 bases from V and 6 bases from J, leaving 16 bases between. Germline V gene lookup returns CDR1 KGHDR and CDR2 SFDVKD. This CDR3 spans 13 amino acids. The source of this sequence is a human donor who donated a stem cell graft to a child with acute myeloid leukemia. Sequenced material: PBMCs from the stem cell graft donor, taken from the stem cell graft. V and J are TRBV24-1 and TRBJ2-5, with D unresolved. For the CDR3, the DNA is TGTGCCACCTCCGAAGGACCCCCGCAGACCCAGTACTTC. Amino acid sequence: CATSEGPPQTQYF.